This T cell receptor beta chain came from a study of PD-1 blockade in classical Hodgkin lymphoma. CDR1 is LNHDA, CDR2 SQIVND, per germline (reference sequence). The CDR3 spans 15 residues. The V segment lost 3 bases and the J segment 6 bases; nucleotides outside the gene matches: 9. Sequencing was performed with immunoSEQ multiplex PCR; in TCRdb, only in-frame clones are kept and a portion is missing. The table shows approximately 18,000 clones, with around 72% occurring only once. As to time point: cycle 4 day 1 (C4D1), after 6 weeks of nivolumab. The patients all showed relapse after autologous stem cell transplantation, while their brentuximab vedotin exposure varied. Negative selection with magnetic separation was used to purify CD4+ T cells from thawed PBMCs.

Material: CD4+ T cells from blood, obtained before the fourth cycle of nivolumab. The clonotype originates from a human donor with classical Hodgkin lymphoma. The V call is TRBV19, the J call TRBJ2-3; 7 bases are shared with TRBD2. CDR3 DNA: TGTGCCAGTAGTATTACGGGCGGGAGAACCGATACGCAGTATTTT. This sequence encodes CASSITGGRTDTQYF.